This entry lists 2 T cell receptor beta chains sequenced from one sample in a study of a mutant IDH1 vaccine in newly diagnosed glioma. Assay: immunoSEQ multiplex PCR; the TCRdb copy retains only in-frame clones and omits some. There are around 50,000 clones in the sample; roughly 90% occur only once, and around 2.5% lies in the top ten. Time point noted: baseline, week 1 (first vaccination visit). As to treatment: pre-vaccination baseline after standard-of-care therapy. This specimen consisted of PBMCs, obtained from a glioma patient treated with radiotherapy, temozolomide or both. All receptors derive from a man in his forties with glioma.

This chain connects TRBV10-3 to TRBJ1-3; the D is unclear. V dropped 0 bases and J dropped 11 bases, with 11 bases sitting between them. This CDR3 region has 13 residues. CDR1 is ENHRY and CDR2 is SYGVKD in the germline V gene. The CDR3 sequence is CAISESGLSAIYF. The CDR3, as DNA: TGTGCCATCAGTGAGTCGGGCCTCTCCGCCATATATTTT.

J is TRBJ2-7 and V is TRBV5-1; 13 bases match TRBD2. The CDR3 runs to 15 residues. Per germline, CDR1 SGHRS and CDR2 YFSETQ. Trimming took 4 bases from V and 3 from J; bases not matched to a gene: 4. The chain's CDR3 is CASSLGLAGLYEQYF. As DNA, the CDR3 is TGCGCCAGCAGCCTGGGACTAGCGGGGCTCTACGAGCAGTACTTC.